This T cell receptor (beta chain) comes out of a study of cytotoxic CD8 clonotypes in ibrutinib-treated CLL (dated by TCRdb to the early 2020s). For context, the study as a whole: In this cohort, approximately 15 patients were treatment-naive and approximately 10 were relapsed/refractory, while around 18 had unmutated IGHV. Partial responses were observed in roughly 25 patients and complete responses in 2; after a median follow-up of around 68 months, remission was maintained in some 14 patients and progression was observed in some twelve. Response samples were obtained after a median of around eleven months of treatment, with a range of roughly 6 to 40 months. On average, each sample had hundreds of thousands of productive templates and around 100,000 productive rearrangements. Cryopreserved peripheral blood mononuclear cells were obtained prior to treatment, at the time of response, and at either disease progression or sustained remission. All remission and progressive disease samples were collected while patients were still receiving ibrutinib. Of the 90 or so participants in the trial, about two dozen had longitudinal samples available.

Broader findings and caveats from the paper: Baseline clonality exceeded that of age-matched healthy donors and correlated strongly with circulating CD8+ T-cell counts. Sampling times were not matched between patients in sustained remission and patients whose disease was progressing, and lymph node repertoires were not examined. Public clonotypes were rare and either shrank or stayed stable during treatment, and the rise in clonality at ibrutinib response reflected expansion of private clonotypes. At ibrutinib response clonality went up, during sustained remission it held steady, and at progression it dropped back toward baseline.

Worth noting for this clone: Its antigen remains undetermined. Base qualities were left out, and no much larger clone turns up one base away.

V sheds 0 bases and J sheds 3 bases, leaving 12 bases between their ends. The CDR1 and CDR2 encoded by the germline V gene (reference sequence) are SEHNR and FQNEAQ. The CDR3 contains 15 residues, cysteine and phenylalanine counted. The entry retains the CDR3 DNA only, 45 bases that are in frame from base 1. A MiSeq instrument was used for deep resolution sequencing, which targeted depths ranging from 1 in 1 million up to 1 in 200,000 T cells, with coverage averaging 10x for each clonotype. TCR beta libraries were generated with the immunoSEQ hsTCRB Kit. The paper's processing steps were these. The data were analyzed with ImmunoSEQ Analyzer and ImmunoSEQ Data Assistant, and V, D and J gene assignments followed IMGT definitions. Clonality, with values ranging from 0 to 1, was calculated as one minus the normalized Shannon entropy of productive rearrangement frequencies. Only overrepresented clonotypes making up at least 0.05% of the repertoire of each patient were included in the public clonotype analysis. About twelve age-matched healthy donor repertoires from immuneACCESS were used as controls for clonality. TCRdb's version of the immuneACCESS table is confined to in-frame rearrangements and falls short of the full clone set. An unresolved V gene accounts for under half of the shortfall where checked; the remainder is of unknown origin. Clone size and V and J calls were adopted from that table, with D and trimming inferred from the DNA. For this sample there are 150,000 to 200,000 clones; roughly 84% appear just once. The biggest ten clones account for over 2.5% of the sample.

In light of the paper, this sample's time point label describes: progressive disease on ibrutinib. For TCR beta library preparation, roughly 2 micrograms of genomic DNA were extracted from the cryopreserved PBMCs. High-throughput TCR beta sequencing was performed on longitudinal blood samples from CLL patients receiving ibrutinib monotherapy. The patients took part in an open-label, single-center phase 2 trial of ibrutinib monotherapy. The receptor was isolated from a human donor with chronic lymphocytic leukemia. The receptor chain draws on TRBV7-9 and TRBJ2-7; a tentative D match to TRBD1 spans 6 bases. The material sequenced was PBMCs, taken at disease progression, from a patient treated with ibrutinib. The nucleotide sequence is TGTGCCAGCAGCTTAGCCGGGACATTACTCTACGAGCAGTACTTC. This sequence encodes CASSLAGTLLYEQYF.